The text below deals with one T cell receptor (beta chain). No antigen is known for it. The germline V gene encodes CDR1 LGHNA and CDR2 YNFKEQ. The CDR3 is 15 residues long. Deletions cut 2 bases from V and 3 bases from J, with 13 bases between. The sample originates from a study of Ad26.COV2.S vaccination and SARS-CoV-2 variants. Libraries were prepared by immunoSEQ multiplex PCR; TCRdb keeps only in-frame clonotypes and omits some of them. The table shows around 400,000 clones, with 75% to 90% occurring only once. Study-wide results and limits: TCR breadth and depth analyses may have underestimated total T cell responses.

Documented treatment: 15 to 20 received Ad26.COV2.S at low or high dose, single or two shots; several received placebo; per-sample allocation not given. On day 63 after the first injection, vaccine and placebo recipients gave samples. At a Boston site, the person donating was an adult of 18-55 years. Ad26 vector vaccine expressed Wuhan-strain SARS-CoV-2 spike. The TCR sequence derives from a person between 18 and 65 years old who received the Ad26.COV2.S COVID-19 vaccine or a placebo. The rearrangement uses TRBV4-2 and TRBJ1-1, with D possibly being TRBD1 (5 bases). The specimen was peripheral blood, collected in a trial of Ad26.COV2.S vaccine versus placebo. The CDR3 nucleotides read TGTGCCAGCAGCCAACCCGGGGGTAGGGACACTGAAGCTTTCTTT. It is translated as CASSQPGGRDTEAFF.